A selection of T cell receptor beta chains follows, all from one sample in a study of shared clonotypes between healthy human individuals. TCRdb's table, derived via immunoSEQ multiplex PCR, lists solely in-frame clones and lacks some. The table lists 2 million to 2.5 million clones, about nine tenths of them singletons, with approximately 0.41% in the top ten. Sequencing was carried out using naive CD4+ T cells from PBMCs. The source is a man aged 18 to 29 in good health. Some clones in this sample may be carry-over from other donors' samples. CDR3s include the opening cysteine and the closing phenylalanine or tryptophan. The order of the fields is clone size, V gene, D gene, J gene, CDR3 protein, CDR3 DNA. D genes are given only for firm matches. The size entry is marked missing in some rows and otherwise reads once, few, many or a size class.

>.|TRBV5-1|.|TRBJ2-3
CASREDRSTDTQYF
TGCGCCAGCCGGGAGGACAGGAGTACAGATACGCAGTATTTT
>.|TRBV11-3|.|TRBJ1-1
CASSRDSKNTEAFF
TGTGCCAGCAGCCGAGACAGCAAGAACACTGAAGCTTTCTTT
>.|TRBV11-2|.|TRBJ2-7
CASSRQISSYEQYF
TGTGCCAGCAGCCGACAGATTAGCTCCTACGAGCAGTACTTC
>.|TRBV6-4|.|TRBJ2-1
CASSDSRFSTNYNEQFF
TGTGCCAGCAGTGACTCGAGATTTAGCACAAACTACAATGAGCAGTTCTTC
>.|TRBV5-1|.|TRBJ2-7
CASSLGPWAEQYF
TGCGCCAGCAGCCTGGGGCCCTGGGCCGAGCAGTACTTC
>once|TRBV30|.|TRBJ1-5
CAWNMGVRQPQHF
TGTGCCTGGAATATGGGGGTTCGCCAGCCCCAGCATTTT
>.|TRBV7-2|TRBD2|TRBJ2-7
CASSSSGSLYEQYF
TGTGCCAGCAGCTCTAGCGGGAGTCTCTACGAGCAGTACTTC
>.|TRBV5-6|TRBD1|TRBJ1-2
CASSTGDRGSYGYTF
TGTGCCAGCAGCACCGGGGACAGGGGTTCGTATGGCTACACCTTC
>.|TRBV29-1|TRBD1|TRBJ2-7
CSVGRDSGEQYF
TGCAGCGTTGGCAGGGACAGTGGCGAGCAGTACTTC
>few|TRBV28|.|TRBJ1-1
CASSLLVQKNTEAFF
TGTGCCAGCAGTTTATTAGTCCAGAAGAACACTGAAGCTTTCTTT
>.|TRBV28|.|TRBJ1-1
CASRINTEAFF
TGTGCCAGCAGAATTAACACTGAAGCTTTCTTT
>few|TRBV7-9|TRBD1|TRBJ1-3
CASSLDRRYTIYF
TGTGCCAGCAGCTTGGACAGGCGTTACACCATATATTTT
>.|TRBV2|TRBD1|TRBJ1-3
CASTGGQGRLGNTIYF
TGTGCCAGCACGGGGGGACAGGGAAGACTTGGAAACACCATATATTTT
>.|TRBV28|.|TRBJ2-5
CASSGWTVLQETQYF
TGTGCCAGCAGTGGGTGGACAGTACTCCAAGAGACCCAGTACTTC
>.|TRBV15|.|TRBJ1-3
CATSRVGDPSGNTIYF
TGTGCCACCAGCAGAGTGGGAGACCCCTCTGGAAACACCATATATTTT
>.|TRBV10-3|TRBD2|TRBJ2-1
CAISRTSVGNEQFF
TGTGCCATCAGTAGAACTAGCGTGGGGAATGAGCAGTTCTTC
>.|TRBV15|TRBD2|TRBJ2-1
CATSTVAGGPVGNEQFF
TGTGCCACCAGCACCGTAGCGGGAGGGCCTGTTGGCAATGAGCAGTTCTTC
>.|TRBV28|.|TRBJ1-6
CASRSDRLFSPLHF
TGTGCCAGCAGATCCGATCGTCTTTTTTCACCCCTCCACTTT